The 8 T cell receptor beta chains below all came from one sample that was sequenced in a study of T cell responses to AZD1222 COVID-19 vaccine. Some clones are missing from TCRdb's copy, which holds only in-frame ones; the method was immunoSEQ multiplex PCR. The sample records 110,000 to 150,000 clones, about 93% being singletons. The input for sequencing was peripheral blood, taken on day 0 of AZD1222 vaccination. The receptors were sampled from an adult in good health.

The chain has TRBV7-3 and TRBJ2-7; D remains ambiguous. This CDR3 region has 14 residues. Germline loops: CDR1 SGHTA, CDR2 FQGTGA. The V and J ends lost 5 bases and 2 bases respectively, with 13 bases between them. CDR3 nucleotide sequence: TGTGCCAGCAGCCCGGGCCTCTCTGCCTACGAGCAGTACTTC. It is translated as CASSPGLSAYEQYF.

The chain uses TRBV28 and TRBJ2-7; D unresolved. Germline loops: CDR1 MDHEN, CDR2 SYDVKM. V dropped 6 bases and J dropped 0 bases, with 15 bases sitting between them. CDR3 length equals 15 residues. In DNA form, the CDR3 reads TGTGCCAGCAGCGTCCCAGCGTTAGCCTCCTACGAGCAGTACTTC. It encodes CASSVPALASYEQYF.

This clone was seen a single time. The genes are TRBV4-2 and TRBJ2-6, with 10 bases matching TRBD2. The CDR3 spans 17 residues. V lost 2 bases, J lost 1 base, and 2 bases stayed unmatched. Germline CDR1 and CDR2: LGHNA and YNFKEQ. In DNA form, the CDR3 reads TGTGCCAGCAGCCAAACTAGCGGGGAGTCTGGGGCCAACGTCCTGACTTTC. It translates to CASSQTSGESGANVLTF.

The CDR3 sequence is CASSQEPNSGQPQHF. CDR3 bases: TGCGCCAGCAGCCAAGAGCCCAATTCTGGTCAGCCCCAGCATTTT. The V call is TRBV4-3, the J call TRBJ1-5, with D unresolved. CDR1 is LGHNA and CDR2 is YSLEER in the germline V gene. The CDR3 length is 15 residues. Trimming pared 0 bases from V and 6 bases from J, leaving 12 bases between.

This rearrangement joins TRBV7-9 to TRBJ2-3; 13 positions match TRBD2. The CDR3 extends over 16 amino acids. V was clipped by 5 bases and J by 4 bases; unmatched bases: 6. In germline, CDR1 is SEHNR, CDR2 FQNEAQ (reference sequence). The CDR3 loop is CASSLTSGGAPDTQYF. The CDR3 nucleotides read TGTGCCAGCAGCCTTACTAGCGGGGGGGCGCCAGATACGCAGTATTTT.

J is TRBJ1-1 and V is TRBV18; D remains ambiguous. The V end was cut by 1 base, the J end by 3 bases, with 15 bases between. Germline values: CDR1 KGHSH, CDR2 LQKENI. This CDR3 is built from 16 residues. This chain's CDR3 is CASSPQEGLQDTEAFF. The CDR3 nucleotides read TGTGCCAGCTCACCACAAGAAGGGCTTCAGGACACTGAAGCTTTCTTT. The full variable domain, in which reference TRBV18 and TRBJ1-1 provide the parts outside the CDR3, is NAGVMQNPRHLVRRRGQEARLRCSPMKGHSHVYWYRQLPEEGLKFMVYLQKENIIDESGMPKERFSAEFPKEGPSILRIQQVVRGDSAAYFCASSPQEGLQDTEAFFGQGTRLTVV.

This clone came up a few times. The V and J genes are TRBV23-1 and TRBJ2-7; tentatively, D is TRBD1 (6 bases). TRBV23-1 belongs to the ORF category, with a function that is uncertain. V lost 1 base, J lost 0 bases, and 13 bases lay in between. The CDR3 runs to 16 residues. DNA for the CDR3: TGCGCCAGCAGTCAATGGGGGCAGGCCTCCTCCTACGAGCAGTACTTC. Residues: CASSQWGQASSYEQYF.

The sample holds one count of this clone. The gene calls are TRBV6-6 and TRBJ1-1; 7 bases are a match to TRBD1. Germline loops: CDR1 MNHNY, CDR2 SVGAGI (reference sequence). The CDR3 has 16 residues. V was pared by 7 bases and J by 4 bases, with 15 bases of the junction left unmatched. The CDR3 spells CASILRDRSVLTEAFF. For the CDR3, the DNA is TGTGCCAGCATACTACGGGACAGATCCGTCCTCACTGAAGCTTTCTTT.